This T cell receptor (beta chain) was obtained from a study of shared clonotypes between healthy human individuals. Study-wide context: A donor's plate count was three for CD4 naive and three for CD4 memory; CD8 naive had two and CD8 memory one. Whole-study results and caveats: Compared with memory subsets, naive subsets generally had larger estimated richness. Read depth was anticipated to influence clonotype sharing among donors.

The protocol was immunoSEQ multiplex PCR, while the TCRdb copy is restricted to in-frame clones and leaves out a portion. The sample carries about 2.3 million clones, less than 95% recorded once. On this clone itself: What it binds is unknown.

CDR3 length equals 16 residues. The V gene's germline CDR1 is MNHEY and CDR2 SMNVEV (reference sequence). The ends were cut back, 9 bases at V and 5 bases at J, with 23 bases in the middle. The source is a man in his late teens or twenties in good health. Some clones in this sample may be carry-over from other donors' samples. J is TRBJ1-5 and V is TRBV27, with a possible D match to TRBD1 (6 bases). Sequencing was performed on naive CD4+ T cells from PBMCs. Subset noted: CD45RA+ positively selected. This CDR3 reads CASKKATGLGYQPQHF. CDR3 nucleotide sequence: TGTGCCAGTAAAAAAGCGACAGGTCTCGGGTATCAGCCCCAGCATTTT.